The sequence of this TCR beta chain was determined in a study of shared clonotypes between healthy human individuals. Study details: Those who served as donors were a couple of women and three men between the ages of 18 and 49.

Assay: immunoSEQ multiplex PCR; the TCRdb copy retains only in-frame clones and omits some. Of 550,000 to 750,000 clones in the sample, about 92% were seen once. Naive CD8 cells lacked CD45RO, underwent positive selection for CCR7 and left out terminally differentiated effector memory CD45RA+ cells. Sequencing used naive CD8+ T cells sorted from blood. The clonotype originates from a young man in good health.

CDR3 coding DNA: TGTGCCAGCAGCCCTCCTAACAGGAATGAGCAGTTCTTC. This translates into CASSPPNRNEQFF. The J gene is TRBJ2-1, the V gene TRBV7-2; maybe TRBD1 (5 bases). This CDR3 spans 13 amino acids. The V gene lost 5 bases and the J gene lost 7 bases, with 12 bases spanning the gap. CDR1 SGHTA and CDR2 FQGNSA come from the germline V gene.